The rows below give T cell receptor beta chains drawn from one sample of a study of blood T cell repertoires in COVID-19. The method was immunoSEQ multiplex PCR; TCRdb's version includes in-frame clones alone and lacks a portion of them. The sample shows 200,000 to 250,000 clones, about nine tenths of them seen only once. What was sequenced was peripheral blood. The receptors shown here come from a man aged 50-60 years with COVID-19, enrolled during active disease. The CDR3 runs from the conserved cysteine through the conserved F or W. A D gene is named only where the DNA matches it firmly. Not every row has a clone size; where given, it reads once, few, many or a size class.

.	TRBV19	TRBJ1-5	.	CASSLSVDQPQHF	TGTGCCAGTAGTCTATCGGTGGATCAGCCCCAGCATTTT
.	TRBV19	TRBJ2-5	TRBD2	CASSPLAGGPGETQYF	TGTGCCAGTAGTCCCTTAGCGGGAGGGCCTGGAGAGACCCAGTACTTC
few	TRBV5-5	TRBJ2-7	.	CASSWDIYEQYF	TGTGCCAGCAGCTGGGACATCTACGAGCAGTACTTC
few	TRBV7-3	TRBJ2-3	TRBD2	CASSYGELAGGPGDTQYF	TGTGCCAGCAGCTACGGCGAACTAGCGGGAGGGCCGGGAGATACGCAGTATTTT
.	TRBV7-6	TRBJ2-2	.	CASSLRARGNTGELFF	TGTGCCAGCAGCCTAAGGGCGCGGGGGAACACCGGGGAGCTGTTTTTT
.	TRBV19	TRBJ2-5	.	CASSAVGAETQYF	TGTGCCAGTAGCGCCGTTGGGGCCGAGACCCAGTACTTC
.	TRBV7-8	TRBJ1-3	.	CASSLGRRRGFGNTIYF	TGTGCCAGCAGCTTAGGGCGTCGGAGGGGTTTTGGAAACACCATATATTTT
once	TRBV12-5	TRBJ2-1	TRBD2	CASGLAGTSNNEQFF	TGTGCTAGTGGTTTGGCCGGGACTAGCAACAATGAGCAGTTCTTC
.	TRBV2	TRBJ2-1	TRBD1	CASPDRVSSYNEQFF	TGTGCCAGCCCGGACAGGGTAAGCTCCTACAATGAGCAGTTCTTC
few	TRBV19	TRBJ2-2	TRBD1	CASTPRTGRPGELFF	TGTGCCAGTACCCCTCGGACAGGTCGCCCCGGGGAGCTGTTTTTT
.	TRBV18	TRBJ2-3	.	CASSPGLSKDTQYF	TGTGCCAGCTCACCGGGACTCTCTAAAGATACGCAGTATTTT
.	TRBV5-5	TRBJ1-5	.	CASECKPQHF	TGTGCCAGCGAGTGTAAGCCCCAGCATTTT
.	TRBV18	TRBJ2-5	.	CASSPRGGAETQYF	TGTGCCAGCTCACCACGAGGAGGGGCGGAGACCCAGTACTTC
few	TRBV4-1	TRBJ2-5	TRBD2	CASSQDRTSGSLQETQYF	TGCGCCAGCAGCCAAGATCGGACTAGCGGGTCACTTCAAGAGACCCAGTACTTC
once	TRBV7-9	TRBJ1-2	TRBD1	CASSTRGVYGYTF	TGTGCCAGCAGCACCAGGGGGGTCTATGGCTACACCTTC
.	TRBV27	TRBJ1-5	.	CASSQNGHGQPQHF	TGTGCCAGCAGTCAGAATGGACACGGCCAGCCCCAGCATTTT
few	TRBV7-3	TRBJ2-1	.	CASSPQGGAGNEQFF	TGTGCCAGCAGCCCCCAAGGGGGGGCCGGCAATGAGCAGTTCTTC
.	TRBV4-1	TRBJ2-1	TRBD2	CASSQRGEPGLVFEQFF	TGCGCCAGCAGCCAACGGGGCGAACCGGGACTAGTGTTTGAGCAGTTCTTC
.	TRBV5-4	TRBJ1-1	TRBD1	CASSTGQGRTEAFF	TGTGCCAGCAGCACCGGACAGGGAAGAACTGAAGCTTTCTTT
.	TRBV7-3	TRBJ2-5	.	CASSRDGGLGETQYF	TGTGCCAGCAGCCGGGACGGGGGGCTGGGTGAGACCCAGTACTTC
.	TRBV7-9	TRBJ1-1	.	CASSYGSRTEAFF	TGTGCCAGCAGCTACGGGAGTCGGACTGAAGCTTTCTTT
.	TRBV9	TRBJ2-5	.	CASSVDPLGGKTQYF	TGTGCCAGCAGCGTAGACCCCCTCGGGGGAAAGACCCAGTACTTC
.	TRBV27	TRBJ2-3	TRBD2	CASSSIAGGLTDTQYF	TGTGCCAGCAGTTCTATAGCGGGAGGGCTTACAGATACGCAGTATTTT
.	TRBV4-1	TRBJ1-2	.	CASSQDSEVYGYTF	TGCGCCAGCAGCCAAGATAGTGAAGTTTATGGCTACACCTTC
.	TRBV29-1	TRBJ2-7	.	CSGEVSYEQYF	TGCAGCGGGGAGGTCTCCTACGAGCAGTACTTC
.	TRBV5-1	TRBJ2-1	TRBD2	CASSHGTSGNNEQFF	TGCGCCAGCAGCCACGGGACTAGCGGAAACAATGAGCAGTTCTTC
.	TRBV7-8	TRBJ1-2	TRBD1	CASSFLQGFGYTF	TGTGCCAGCAGCTTCCTACAGGGGTTTGGCTACACCTTC
.	TRBV24-1	TRBJ2-6	TRBD1	CATSEWPRDRTSSGANVLTF	TGTGCCACCAGTGAGTGGCCCCGGGACAGGACAAGCTCTGGGGCCAACGTCCTGACTTTC
.	TRBV7-2	TRBJ1-1	.	CASSPHPGGGTEAFF	TGTGCCAGCAGCCCCCACCCCGGGGGGGGCACTGAAGCTTTCTTT
.	TRBV6-5	TRBJ1-3	TRBD1	CASRAQGTHGNTIYF	TGTGCCAGCAGAGCACAGGGGACCCATGGAAACACCATATATTTT
.	TRBV7-9	TRBJ2-3	TRBD1	CASSPRGQGLQGGTDTQYF	TGTGCCAGCAGCCCTAGGGGACAGGGGCTTCAAGGAGGCACAGATACGCAGTATTTT
.	TRBV28	TRBJ2-7	TRBD1	CASSLSGTGYLQYF	TGTGCCAGCAGTTTATCGGGGACAGGGTACTTGCAGTACTTC
few	TRBV3-1/TRBV3-2	TRBJ2-7	TRBD1	CASSQLPGQGRGDEQYF	TGTGCCAGCAGCCAATTACCGGGACAGGGTAGGGGAGACGAGCAGTACTTC
.	TRBV18	TRBJ2-3	.	CASSPPAAEDTQYF	TGTGCCAGCTCACCCCCAGCGGCGGAAGATACGCAGTATTTT
.	TRBV10-3	TRBJ2-7	TRBD2	CAISAVEGEAGALYEQYF	TGTGCCATCAGTGCTGTTGAGGGTGAAGCGGGAGCGCTCTACGAGCAGTACTTC
.	TRBV30	TRBJ1-4	.	CAWGRVGEKLFF	TGTGCCTGGGGCAGGGTCGGTGAAAAACTGTTTTTT
.	TRBV6-2/TRBV6-3	TRBJ2-2	TRBD1	CASSPGTGYTGELFF	TGTGCCAGCAGTCCCGGGACAGGGTACACCGGGGAGCTGTTTTTT
.	TRBV4-1	TRBJ2-2	.	CASSNVGGSNTGELFF	TGCGCCAGCAGCAACGTCGGAGGTAGCAACACCGGGGAGCTGTTTTTT
.	TRBV19	TRBJ2-3	TRBD2	CASSIGASGHPFTDTQYF	TGTGCCAGTAGTATAGGTGCTAGCGGGCACCCTTTCACAGATACGCAGTATTTT
.	TRBV27	TRBJ2-7	.	CASKGRFPYEQYF	TGTGCCAGCAAAGGCAGGTTCCCCTACGAGCAGTACTTC
.	TRBV6-2/TRBV6-3	TRBJ2-7	.	CASSPGGGVDHEQYF	TGTGCCAGCAGCCCCGGCGGGGGCGTTGACCACGAGCAGTACTTC
.	TRBV5-1	TRBJ2-5	.	CASSETVSQETQYF	TGCGCCAGCAGCGAGACTGTCAGCCAAGAGACCCAGTACTTC
.	TRBV5-1	TRBJ1-1	.	CASSLEPSKNTEAFF	TGCGCCAGCAGCTTGGAACCCAGTAAGAACACTGAAGCTTTCTTT
.	TRBV14	TRBJ2-1	.	CASSQDLGLKQFF	TGTGCCAGCAGCCAAGATCTGGGCTTAAAGCAGTTCTTC
.	TRBV3-1/TRBV3-2	TRBJ1-1	.	CASSQDGAGVGMNTEAFF	TGTGCCAGCAGCCAAGATGGGGCAGGGGTAGGGATGAACACTGAAGCTTTCTTT
once	TRBV29-1	TRBJ2-1	.	CSVERIRGAEQFF	TGCAGCGTTGAAAGAATACGGGGTGCTGAGCAGTTCTTC
.	TRBV10-2	TRBJ2-7	TRBD2	CASSDPGGPSYEQYF	TGCGCCAGCAGTGATCCGGGGGGGCCCTCCTACGAGCAGTACTTC
.	TRBV24-1	TRBJ2-3	.	CATGGGNTDTQYF	TGTGCCACCGGAGGGGGCAACACAGATACGCAGTATTTT
.	TRBV7-2	TRBJ2-5	TRBD1	CASRRGQIQETQYF	TGTGCCAGCCGCAGGGGGCAGATCCAAGAGACCCAGTACTTC